This T cell receptor (beta chain) emerged from a study of T cell repertoires in cytomegalovirus infection. In the study overall: An indication of both CMV infection and matching HLA type came from public TCR beta signatures.

TCRdb independently ran MiXCR on the reads; one entry per CDR3 protein. This sample carries approximately 700,000 distinct CDR3 sequences, roughly 35% of them seen once, and the ten largest clones take 2.8%. Study-level findings and limits: In two of eight donors, the top clonotype was HLA-C-restricted CMV-specific. Individuals carrying CMV plus the relevant HLA were identified by cumulative frequency of public TCR beta families.

This clonotype was detected a few times. Its antigen is currently unknown. V lost 1 base and J lost 13, with 15 bases in between. The germline gives CDR1 MDHEN, CDR2 SYDVKM. This CDR3 region has 13 residues. Sequencing used PBMCs. The source of this sequence is a human donor in good health (CMV status not recorded). Some clones in this sample may be carry-over from other donors' samples. The rearrangement joins TRBV28 to TRBJ2-3, with no clear D. The CDR3 region has the DNA TGTGCCAGCAGTTTATCCGGTACCCGATGGGAGTATTTT. Amino acids: CASSLSGTRWEYF.